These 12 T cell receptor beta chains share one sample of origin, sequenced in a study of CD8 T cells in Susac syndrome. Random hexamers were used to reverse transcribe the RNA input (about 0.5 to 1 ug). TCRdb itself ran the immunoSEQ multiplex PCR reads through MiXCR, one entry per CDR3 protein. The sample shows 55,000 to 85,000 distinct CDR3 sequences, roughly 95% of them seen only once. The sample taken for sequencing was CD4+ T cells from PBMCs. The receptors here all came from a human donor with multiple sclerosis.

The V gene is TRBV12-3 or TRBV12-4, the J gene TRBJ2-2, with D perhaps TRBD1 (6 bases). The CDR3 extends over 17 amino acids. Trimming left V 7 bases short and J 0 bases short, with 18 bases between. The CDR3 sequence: CASTSVAGAANTGELFF. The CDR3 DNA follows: TGTGCCAGCACTTCCGTAGCAGGGGCCGCGAACACCGGGGAGCTGTTTTTT.

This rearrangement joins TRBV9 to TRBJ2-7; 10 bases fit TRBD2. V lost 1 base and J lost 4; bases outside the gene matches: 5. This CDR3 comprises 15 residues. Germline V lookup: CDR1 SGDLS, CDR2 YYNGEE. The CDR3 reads CASSVMSGGEYEQYF. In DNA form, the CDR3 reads TGTGCCAGCAGCGTAATGAGCGGGGGGGAATACGAGCAGTACTTC.

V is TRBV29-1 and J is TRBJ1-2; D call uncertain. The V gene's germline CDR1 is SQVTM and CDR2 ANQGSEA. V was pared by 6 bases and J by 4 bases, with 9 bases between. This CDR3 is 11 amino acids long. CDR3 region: CSVNLVYGYTF. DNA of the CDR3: TGCAGCGTCAACCTAGTCTATGGCTACACCTTC. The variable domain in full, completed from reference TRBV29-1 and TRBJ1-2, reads SAVISQKPSRDICQRGTSLTIQCQVDSQVTMMFWYRQQPGQSLTLIATANQGSEATYESGFVIDKFPISRPNLTFSTLTVSNMSPEDSSIYLCSVNLVYGYTFGSGTRLTVV.

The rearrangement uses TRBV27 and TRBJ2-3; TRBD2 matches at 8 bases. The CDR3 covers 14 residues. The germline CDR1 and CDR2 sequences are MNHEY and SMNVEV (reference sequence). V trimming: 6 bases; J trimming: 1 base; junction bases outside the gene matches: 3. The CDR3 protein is CASSAGLGTDTQYF. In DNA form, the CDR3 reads TGTGCCAGCAGCGCGGGACTAGGCACAGATACGCAGTATTTT.

The CDR3 DNA reads TGTGCCAGCAGCTTACGATCCGGGACCCAAGAGACCCAGTACTTC. It yields the protein CASSLRSGTQETQYF. The chain has TRBV5-4 and TRBJ2-5, with D perhaps assigned TRBD1 or TRBD2 (5 bases each). Deletions cut 2 bases from V and 1 base from J, with 12 bases between. The germline gives CDR1 SGHNT, CDR2 YYREEE (reference sequence). CDR3 size: 15 residues.

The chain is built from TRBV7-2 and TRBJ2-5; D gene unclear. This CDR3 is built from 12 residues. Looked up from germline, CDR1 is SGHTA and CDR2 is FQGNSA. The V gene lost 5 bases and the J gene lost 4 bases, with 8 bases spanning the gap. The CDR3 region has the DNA TGTGCCAGCAGCGAAAAGGGAGAGACCCAGTACTTC. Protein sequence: CASSEKGETQYF.

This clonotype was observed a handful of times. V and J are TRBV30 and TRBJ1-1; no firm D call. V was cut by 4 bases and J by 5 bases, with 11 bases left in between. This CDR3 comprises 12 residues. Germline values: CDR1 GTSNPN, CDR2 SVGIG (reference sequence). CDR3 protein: CAWTQATTEAFF. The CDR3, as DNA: TGTGCCTGGACCCAGGCAACAACTGAAGCTTTCTTT.

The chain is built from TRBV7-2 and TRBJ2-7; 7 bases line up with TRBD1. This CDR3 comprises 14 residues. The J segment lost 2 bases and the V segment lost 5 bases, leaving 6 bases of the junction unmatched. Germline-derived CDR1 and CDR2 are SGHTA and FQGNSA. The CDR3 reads CASSQRQGPYEQYF. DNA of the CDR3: TGTGCCAGCAGCCAGAGACAGGGCCCCTACGAGCAGTACTTC.

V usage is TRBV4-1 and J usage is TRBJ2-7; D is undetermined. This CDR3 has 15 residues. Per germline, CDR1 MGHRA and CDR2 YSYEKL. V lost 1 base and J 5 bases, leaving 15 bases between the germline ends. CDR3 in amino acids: CASSQVGRLPNEQYF. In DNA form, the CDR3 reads TGCGCCAGCAGCCAAGTAGGCAGGCTCCCAAACGAGCAGTACTTC.

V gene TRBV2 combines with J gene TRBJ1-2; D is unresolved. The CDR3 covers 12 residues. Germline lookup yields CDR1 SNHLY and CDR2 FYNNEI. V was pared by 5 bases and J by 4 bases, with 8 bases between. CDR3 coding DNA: TGTGCCAGCAGTTTGCAGGCCTATGGCTACACCTTC. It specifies CASSLQAYGYTF.

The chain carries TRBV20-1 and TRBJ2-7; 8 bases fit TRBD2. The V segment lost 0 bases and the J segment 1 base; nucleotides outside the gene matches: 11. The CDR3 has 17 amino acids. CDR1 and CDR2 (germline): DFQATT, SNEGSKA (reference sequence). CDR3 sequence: CSAREVIFAGGSYEQYF. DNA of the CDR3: TGCAGTGCTAGAGAAGTCATATTCGCGGGGGGATCCTACGAGCAGTACTTC.

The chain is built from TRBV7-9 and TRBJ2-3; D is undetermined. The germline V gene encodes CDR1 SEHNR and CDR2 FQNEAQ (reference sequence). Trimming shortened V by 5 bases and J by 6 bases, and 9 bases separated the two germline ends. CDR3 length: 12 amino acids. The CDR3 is CASSPTGDTQYF. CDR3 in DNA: TGTGCCAGCAGCCCAACCGGGGATACGCAGTATTTT.